The 30 T cell receptor beta chains below all came from one sample that was sequenced in a study of graft-versus-host responses after intestinal transplantation. Generated by immunoSEQ multiplex PCR, the TCRdb table keeps only in-frame clones and is missing some. The sample shows tens of thousands of clones, roughly 92% of them seen only once. This sample comprised bone marrow, obtained 734 days after intestinal transplantation. These receptors all come from a human patient who received an intestinal transplant, so some T cells may come from the graft donor.

The chain couples TRBV5-6 to TRBJ1-1; a weak D match, TRBD1 (5 bases). CDR3 length: 16 amino acids. V lost 4 bases to trimming and J lost 3 bases, with 19 bases between them. Germline assignment: CDR1 SGHDT and CDR2 YYEEEE. The chain's CDR3 is CASSPTNGEQDTEAFF. CDR3 DNA: TGTGCCAGCAGCCCTACAAACGGTGAACAGGACACTGAAGCTTTCTTT.

This clone was recorded only once. The chain employs TRBV5-4 and TRBJ2-7, with D perhaps matching TRBD2 (6 bases). This CDR3 spans 13 amino acids. CDR1 and CDR2 from the germline V gene are SGHNT and YYREEE (reference sequence). V was clipped by 4 bases and J by 4 bases, with 12 bases between them. The CDR3 protein is CASSIPGRYEQYF. In nucleotides, the CDR3 is TGTGCCAGCAGCATACCAGGGAGGTACGAGCAGTACTTC.

This clone was observed once. The rearrangement uses TRBV5-4 and TRBJ2-3; D may be TRBD2 (7 bases). This CDR3 contains 16 residues. Germline values: CDR1 SGHNT, CDR2 YYREEE (reference sequence). The V gene lost 4 bases and the J gene lost 3 bases, with 18 bases spanning the gap. CDR3 coding DNA: TGTGCCAGCAGCCCTCAGGGGTCACTAGCGACAGATACGCAGTATTTT. It specifies CASSPQGSLATDTQYF. Looking up the rest from reference TRBV5-4 and TRBJ2-3 gives the full variable domain: ETGVTQSPTHLIKTRGQQVTLRCSSQSGHNTVSWYQQALGQGPQFIFQYYREEENGRGNFPPRFSGLQFPNYSSELNVNALELDDSALYLCASSPQGSLATDTQYFGPGTRLTVL.

The V call is TRBV29-1, the J call TRBJ1-2; D is unclear. Deletions cut 5 bases from V and 8 bases from J, with 12 bases between. Germline CDR1 SQVTM, CDR2 ANQGSEA. The CDR3 spans 11 residues. CDR3 DNA sequence: TGCAGCGTTCTATCCACGACCGGCTACACCTTC. Its translation: CSVLSTTGYTF.

This chain uses TRBV7-9 with TRBJ1-4; 8 bases map to TRBD1. The CDR3 runs to 12 residues. Germline CDR1 reads SEHNR; CDR2 reads FQNEAQ (reference sequence). V gave up 7 bases and J gave up 8 bases; unmatched junction bases: 3. CDR3 loop: CASNRGEEKLFF. The CDR3 DNA follows: TGTGCCAGCAACAGGGGGGAGGAAAAACTGTTTTTT.

This chain uses TRBV13 with TRBJ2-3, with D perhaps assigned TRBD1 or TRBD2 (5 bases each). Per germline, CDR1 PRHDT and CDR2 FYEKMQ (reference sequence). The germline V and J ends were trimmed by 0 bases and 6 bases, with 10 bases remaining between them. There are 14 residues in the CDR3. CDR3 sequence (DNA): TGTGCCAGCAGCTTAGGTGTTGGGACGGATACGCAGTATTTT. Its protein is CASSLGVGTDTQYF.

This clone is a singleton in its sample. CDR3 bases: TGTGCCAGCAGCTCGGAGGGGTTCGGTGGCTACACCTTC. Its translation is CASSSEGFGGYTF. V and J are TRBV7-3 and TRBJ1-2; D possibly corresponds to TRBD1 (5 bases). Trimming shortened V by 4 bases and J by 7 bases, and 13 bases separated the two germline ends. The CDR3 spans 13 residues. The germline gives CDR1 SGHTA, CDR2 FQGTGA.

The chain recombines TRBV13 with TRBJ1-1; the D gene is possibly TRBD1 (6 bases). This CDR3 has 14 residues. CDR1 is PRHDT, CDR2 FYEKMQ, per germline (reference sequence). The V end lost 5 bases, the J end lost 2 bases, and 12 bases lay between the germline ends. The CDR3 nucleotides are TGTGCCAGCAGCCCGGAACAGGGAAACACTGAAGCTTTCTTT. It translates to CASSPEQGNTEAFF.

The rearrangement links TRBV5-1 to TRBJ2-1; perhaps TRBD2 as D (5 bases). The germline V and J ends were trimmed by 4 bases and 9 bases, with 11 bases remaining between them. CDR1 is SGHRS and CDR2 is YFSETQ in the germline V gene. This CDR3 has 12 amino acids. CDR3 sequence: CASSLTNGEQFF. The DNA for the CDR3 is TGCGCCAGCAGCCTGACTAACGGTGAGCAGTTCTTC.

This chain uses TRBV9 with TRBJ2-5; TRBD2 aligns across 9 bases. V lost 2 bases and J lost 4; bases outside the gene matches: 3. Germline V CDR1 and CDR2: SGDLS, YYNGEE. The CDR3 has 14 residues. The CDR3: CASSVQLAGETQYF. In DNA form, the CDR3 reads TGTGCCAGCAGCGTCCAACTAGCGGGAGAGACCCAGTACTTC.

V is TRBV5-5 and J is TRBJ1-2, with TRBD1 matching over 7 bases. There are 13 residues in the CDR3. Germline lookup yields CDR1 SGHKS and CDR2 YYEKEE (reference sequence). The trim removed 0 bases at V and 8 bases at J, leaving 4 bases unmatched. The CDR3 region has the DNA TGTGCCAGCAGCTTGGGAGGGGGCGACGGCTACACCTTC. It codes for CASSLGGGDGYTF. The entire variable domain, with the rest obtained from reference TRBV5-5 and TRBJ1-2, is as follows: DAGVTQSPTHLIKTRGQQVTLRCSPISGHKSVSWYQQVLGQGPQFIFQYYEKEERGRGNFPDRFSARQFPNYSSELNVNALLLGDSALYLCASSLGGGDGYTFGSGTRLTVV.

This clone was detected only once. The chain has TRBV7-3 and TRBJ2-3; 10 positions match TRBD2. The J segment lost 0 bases and the V segment lost 5 bases, leaving 5 bases of the junction unmatched. The germline V gene encodes CDR1 SGHTA and CDR2 FQGTGA. The CDR3 is 16 residues long. In nucleotides, the CDR3 is TGTGCCAGCAGCAGAAATAGCGGGGGGAGCACAGATACGCAGTATTTT. Translating gives CASSRNSGGSTDTQYF.

The chain joins TRBV2 to TRBJ1-4; maybe TRBD1 (6 bases). Germline V gives CDR1 SNHLY, CDR2 FYNNEI. The V end lost 2 bases, the J end lost 3 bases, and 10 bases lay between the germline ends. The CDR3 contains 15 residues. In DNA form, the CDR3 reads TGTGCCAGCAGTGAATTTGGGGGCCCTAATGAAAAACTGTTTTTT. Its protein product is CASSEFGGPNEKLFF.

The chain joins TRBV5-4 to TRBJ2-1, with D possibly being TRBD2 (5 bases). The V and J ends lost 2 bases and 5 bases respectively, with 11 bases between them. This CDR3 has 14 residues. The germline V gene has CDR1 SGHNT and CDR2 YYREEE (reference sequence). The CDR3 DNA reads TGTGCCAGCAGCTTAAAGGGAGCAAACAATGAGCAGTTCTTC. It yields the protein CASSLKGANNEQFF.

The chain uses TRBV7-9 and TRBJ2-1; unclear D gene. CDR1 and CDR2 from the germline V gene are SEHNR and FQNEAQ (reference sequence). The CDR3 runs 15 residues. V was cut by 5 bases and J by 9 bases, with 20 bases left in between. The CDR3 loop is CASSPPEGQAVEQFF. DNA for the CDR3: TGTGCCAGCAGCCCCCCCGAAGGCCAGGCGGTTGAGCAGTTCTTC.

V gene TRBV10-1 combines with J gene TRBJ2-3; 8 positions match TRBD2. J was trimmed by 5 bases and V by 6 bases; bases with no gene match: 4. The CDR3 sequence is 13 residues long. Germline V CDR1 and CDR2: WNHNN, SYGVQD (reference sequence). CDR3 coding DNA: TGCGCCAGCAGCCCGGGGGGGCGAGATACGCAGTATTTT. Amino acids: CASSPGGRDTQYF.

V and J are TRBV9 and TRBJ2-1; 10 positions match TRBD2. Germline values: CDR1 SGDLS, CDR2 YYNGEE. The CDR3 is 15 residues long. With V trimmed by 0 bases and J by 7 bases, 4 bases remained unmatched. CDR3: CASSVGLAGVNEQFF. The CDR3, as DNA: TGTGCCAGCAGCGTAGGTCTAGCGGGAGTTAATGAGCAGTTCTTC.

This clone has a single count. This chain links TRBV2 with TRBJ2-3; D is tentatively TRBD1 or TRBD2 (5 bases each). V was trimmed by 8 bases and J by 4 bases, leaving 10 bases between them. This CDR3 has 12 amino acids. Germline values: CDR1 SNHLY, CDR2 FYNNEI. The CDR3 spells CASWDVADTQYF. The CDR3 nucleotides are TGTGCCAGCTGGGACGTCGCAGATACGCAGTATTTT.

J is TRBJ2-7 and V is TRBV18, with D hard to call. Trimming cost V 6 bases and J 4 bases, with 19 bases left between them. CDR3 length: 15 residues. Per germline, CDR1 KGHSH and CDR2 LQKENI. This chain's CDR3 is CASSILRWNQYEQYF. DNA for the CDR3: TGTGCCAGCTCCATATTAAGATGGAATCAGTACGAGCAGTACTTC.

The gene calls are TRBV13 and TRBJ2-7, with D unresolved. The CDR3 runs 17 residues. V gave up 2 bases and J gave up 0 bases, with 17 bases separating them. Looked up from germline, CDR1 is PRHDT and CDR2 is FYEKMQ (reference sequence). The CDR3 coding sequence is TGTGCCAGCAGCTTATCACACCCTACACCGAGCTCCTACGAGCAGTACTTC. Residues: CASSLSHPTPSSYEQYF.

The chain uses TRBV4-1 and TRBJ2-5, with TRBD2 matching 10 bases. The germline V gene encodes CDR1 MGHRA and CDR2 YSYEKL. V was pared by 3 bases and J by 2 bases, with 0 bases of the junction left unmatched. There are 14 residues in the CDR3. CDR3 residues: CASSQTSGQETQYF. The CDR3 DNA is TGCGCCAGCAGCCAGACTAGCGGGCAAGAGACCCAGTACTTC.

The V call is TRBV9, the J call TRBJ2-6; D is possibly TRBD1 or TRBD2 (6 bases each). The germline CDR1 and CDR2 sequences are SGDLS and YYNGEE. Trimming cost V 6 bases and J 13 bases, with 11 bases left between them. The CDR3 consists of 11 residues. The CDR3 loop reads CASTRGGVLTF. CDR3 nucleotide sequence: TGTGCCAGCACGCGAGGGGGGGTCCTGACTTTC.

As DNA, the CDR3 is TGTGCCAGCACGCAGACTAGCGGGGGAGCAGAGACCCAGTACTTC. Protein product: CASTQTSGGAETQYF. V gene TRBV2 combines with J gene TRBJ2-5, with 12 nucleotides matching TRBD2. Germline V gene lookup returns CDR1 SNHLY and CDR2 FYNNEI. Trimming took 7 bases from V and 4 from J; bases not matched to a gene: 7. The CDR3 is made up of 15 amino acids.

This chain joins TRBV5-5 and TRBJ2-3; D might be TRBD1 (6 bases). CDR1 and CDR2 (germline): SGHKS, YYEKEE (reference sequence). The germline V and J ends were trimmed by 1 base and 4 bases, with 13 bases remaining between them. The CDR3 contains 15 residues. The CDR3 coding sequence is TGTGCCAGCAGCTTGAGCGGAGAGGGGGCAGATACGCAGTATTTT. Protein product: CASSLSGEGADTQYF.

The V gene is TRBV5-4, the J gene TRBJ1-3; no definite D call. V was pared by 1 base and J by 3 bases, with 11 bases between. The CDR3 totals 15 residues. The germline V gene encodes CDR1 SGHNT and CDR2 YYREEE (reference sequence). CDR3 nucleotides: TGTGCCAGCAGCTTGAAGGTGGAAGGTGGAAACACCATATATTTT. Protein: CASSLKVEGGNTIYF.

V and J are TRBV6-1 and TRBJ1-1; D gene uncertain. This CDR3 has 11 amino acids. V was shortened by 4 bases and J by 6 bases, with 6 bases between the two germline ends. CDR1 MNHNS and CDR2 SASEGT come from the germline V gene. CDR3 residues: CASSGKPEAFF. The CDR3 DNA reads as TGTGCCAGCAGTGGAAAACCTGAAGCTTTCTTT.

V and J are TRBV4-1 and TRBJ2-2; no clear D gene. Trimming took off 3 bases at V and 6 bases at J, with 11 bases between the two ends. The CDR3 runs 14 residues. Germline CDR1 reads MGHRA; CDR2 reads YSYEKL. CDR3: CASSQSLWAGELFF. The CDR3 DNA reads TGCGCCAGCAGCCAGAGCTTGTGGGCCGGGGAGCTGTTTTTT.

This rearrangement joins TRBV10-2 to TRBJ1-2, with TRBD1 identical over 7 bases. V was clipped by 0 bases and J by 5 bases; unmatched bases: 6. Germline V gene sequence: CDR1 WSHSY, CDR2 SAAADI. The CDR3 totals 15 residues. The CDR3 DNA reads TGCGCCAGCAGTGAGTCGAAGACAGGGCTTTATGGCTACACCTTC. This translates into CASSESKTGLYGYTF.

The V gene is TRBV10-2, the J gene TRBJ2-7; D remains unclear. Germline V gene data show CDR1 as WSHSY and CDR2 as SAAADI. The CDR3 is made up of 11 amino acids. V lost 8 bases to trimming and J lost 4 bases, with 9 bases between them. CDR3 in amino acids: CASADQYEQYF. Written as DNA, the CDR3 is TGCGCCAGCGCTGACCAGTACGAGCAGTACTTC.

The CDR3 is CASSFGYEQYF. CDR3 nucleotides: TGTGCCAGCAGTTTTGGCTACGAGCAGTACTTC. The chain links TRBV28 to TRBJ2-7; D remains ambiguous. V lost 3 bases and J lost 3, with 3 bases in between. The CDR3 sequence is 11 residues long. Per germline, CDR1 MDHEN and CDR2 SYDVKM.